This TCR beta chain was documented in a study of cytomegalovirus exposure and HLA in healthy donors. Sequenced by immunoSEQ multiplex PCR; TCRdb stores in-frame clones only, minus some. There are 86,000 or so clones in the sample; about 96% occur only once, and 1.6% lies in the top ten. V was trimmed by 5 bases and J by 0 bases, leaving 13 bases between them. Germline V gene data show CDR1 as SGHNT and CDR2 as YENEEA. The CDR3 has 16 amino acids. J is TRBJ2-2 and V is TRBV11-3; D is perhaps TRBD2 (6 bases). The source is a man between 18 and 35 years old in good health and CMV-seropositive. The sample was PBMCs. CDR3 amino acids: CASSREGGTNTGELFF. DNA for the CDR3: TGTGCCAGCAGCCGTGAGGGCGGGACGAACACCGGGGAGCTGTTTTTT.